The clone carrying this T cell receptor (beta chain) was picked up many times. This sample is part of a study of regulatory T cells in long-lasting Graves disease. Building the TCR beta libraries relied on iRepertoire HTBI primers, and CDR3 regions underwent Arm-PCR. TCRdb re-called the multiplex PCR reads with MiXCR, one entry per CDR3 protein. The sample lists under 250,000 distinct CDR3 sequences, 20% to 25% occurring once. Time point meaning: newly diagnosed GD, antithyroid drugs for less than 3 months. RNA from PBMCs was the source of the TCR library. The CDR3 sequence is 14 residues long. In germline, CDR1 is KGHSH, CDR2 LQKENI. V was clipped by 0 bases and J by 4 bases, with 6 bases between them.

The chain carries TRBV18 and TRBJ1-4; D is uncertain. This specimen was peripheral blood mononuclear cells (PBMCs), taken at new diagnosis, from a patient treated with antithyroid drugs. The receptor was derived from a female donor with Graves disease. In nucleotides, the CDR3 is TGTGCCAGCTCACCACCAGGTCGTAATGAAAAACTGTTTTTT. Its translation is CASSPPGRNEKLFF.